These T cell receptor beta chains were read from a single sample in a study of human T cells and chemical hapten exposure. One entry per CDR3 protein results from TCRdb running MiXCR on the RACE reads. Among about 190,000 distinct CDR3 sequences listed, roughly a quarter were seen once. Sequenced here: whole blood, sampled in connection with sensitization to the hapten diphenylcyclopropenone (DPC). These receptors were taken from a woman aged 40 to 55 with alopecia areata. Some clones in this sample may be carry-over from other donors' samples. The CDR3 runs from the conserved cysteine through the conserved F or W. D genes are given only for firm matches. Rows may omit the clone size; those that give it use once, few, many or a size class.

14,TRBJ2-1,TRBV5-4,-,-,TGTGCCAGCAGCTCTCAGCGGCGATACAATGAGCAGTTCTTC,CASSSQRRYNEQFF
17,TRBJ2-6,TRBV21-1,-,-,TGTGCCAGCAGCATCCCGACAGGGGACTCTGGGGCCAACGTCCTGACTTTC,CASSIPTGDSGANVLTF
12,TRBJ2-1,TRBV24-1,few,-,TGTGCCACCAGACAGGGTTACAATGAGCAGTTCTTC,CATRQGYNEQFF
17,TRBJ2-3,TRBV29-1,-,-,TGCAGCGCCGGATATCAGGGTTCATCGGGATTGTCAGATACGCAGTATTTT,CSAGYQGSSGLSDTQYF
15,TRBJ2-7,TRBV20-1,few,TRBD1,TGCAGTGCATCATCCCCTGGGACAGGCGTTAACGAGCAGTACTTC,CSASSPGTGVNEQYF
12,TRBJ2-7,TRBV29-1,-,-,TGCAGCGTTGACGCAGGGACCTACGAGCAGTACTTC,CSVDAGTYEQYF
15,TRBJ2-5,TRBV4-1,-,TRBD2,TGCGCCAGCAGAGGAAGCGGGAGGGGCCAAGAGACCCAGTACTTC,CASRGSGRGQETQYF
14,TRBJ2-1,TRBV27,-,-,TGTGCCAGCAGTTTTGGGTTGTCCTACAATGAGCAGTTCTTC,CASSFGLSYNEQFF
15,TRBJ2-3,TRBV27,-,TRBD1,TGTGCCAGCAGGCGAGGGACAGGGAGCACAGATACGCAGTATTTT,CASRRGTGSTDTQYF
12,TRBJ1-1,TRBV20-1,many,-,TGCAGTGCTAGTATTCTGAACACTGAAGCTTTCTTT,CSASILNTEAFF
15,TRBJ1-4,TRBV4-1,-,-,TGCGCCAGCAGCCAAGACACCGGAGGTAATGAAAAACTGTTTTTT,CASSQDTGGNEKLFF
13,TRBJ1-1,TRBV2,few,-,TGTGCCAGCAGTGATGGCAGGGAAACTGAAGCTTTCTTT,CASSDGRETEAFF
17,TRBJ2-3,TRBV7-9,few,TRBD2,TGTGCCAGCAGCTTAGAGACAACTAGCGGGAGCTGGGATACGCAGTATTTT,CASSLETTSGSWDTQYF
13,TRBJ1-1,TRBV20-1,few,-,TGCAGTGCTAGAGGATGGTCGAACACTGAAGCTTTCTTT,CSARGWSNTEAFF
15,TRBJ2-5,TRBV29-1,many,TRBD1,TGCAGCGTTCGTCTCGGACAGGGGGCAAGAGAGACCCAGTACTTC,CSVRLGQGARETQYF
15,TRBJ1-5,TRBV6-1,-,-,TGTGCCAGCATTGGGACCTCATATAGCAATCAGCCCCAGCATTTT,CASIGTSYSNQPQHF
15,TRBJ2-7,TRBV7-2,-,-,TGTGCCAGCAGCTTAGATTGGGGCCCTCCCTACGAGCAGTACTTC,CASSLDWGPPYEQYF
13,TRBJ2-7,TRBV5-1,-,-,TGCGCCAGCAGCTTGGCCGCCAGGGCCGAGCAGTACTTC,CASSLAARAEQYF
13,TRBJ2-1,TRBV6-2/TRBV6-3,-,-,TGTGCCAGCAGACAAGGGCCCACGGGAGAGCAGTTCTTC,CASRQGPTGEQFF
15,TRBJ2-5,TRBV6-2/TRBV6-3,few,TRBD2,TGTGCCAGCAGCCCCGGGTTTGCGGGAGAAGAGACCCAGTACTTC,CASSPGFAGEETQYF
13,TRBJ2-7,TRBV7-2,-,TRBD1,TGTGCCAGCAGCCAGACAGGGGCCTACGAGCAGTACTTC,CASSQTGAYEQYF
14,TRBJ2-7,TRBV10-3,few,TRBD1,TGTGCCATCAGTTGGACAGGGGCGAACTCCGAGCAGTACTTC,CAISWTGANSEQYF
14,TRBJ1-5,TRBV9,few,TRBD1,TGTGCCAGCAGCGTGGGACAGTCTAATCAGCCCCAGCATTTT,CASSVGQSNQPQHF
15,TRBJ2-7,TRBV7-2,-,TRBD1,TGTGCCAGCACCTACCGAACGGGACAGGGCTACGAGCAGTACTTC,CASTYRTGQGYEQYF
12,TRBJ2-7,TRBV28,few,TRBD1,TGTGCCAGCGAGGGGGCCGGGTACGAGCAGTACTTC,CASEGAGYEQYF
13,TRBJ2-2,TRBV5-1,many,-,TGCGCCAGCACCCCATCGGTTGACGGGGAGCTGTTTTTT,CASTPSVDGELFF
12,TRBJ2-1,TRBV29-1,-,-,TGCAGCGTTGAAGTCAACCTCGGAGAGCCGTTCTTC,CSVEVNLGEPFF
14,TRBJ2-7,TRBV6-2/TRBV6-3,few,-,TGTGCCGGATTCCAGTTCCCGGGAGTCTACGAGCAGTACTTC,CAGFQFPGVYEQYF
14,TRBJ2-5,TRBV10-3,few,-,TGTGCCATCAGTGAGTCGTCGGTCGGAGAGACCCAGTACTTC,CAISESSVGETQYF
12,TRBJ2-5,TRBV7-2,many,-,TGTGCCAGCAGCTCCCCCCCCGAGACCCAGTACTTC,CASSSPPETQYF
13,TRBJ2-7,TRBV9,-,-,TGTGCCAGCAGCGTAGGTCCGGGCGGCGAGCAGTACTTC,CASSVGPGGEQYF
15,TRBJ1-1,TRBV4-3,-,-,TGCGCCAGCAGCCAAGTGTTACTGGATTCCACTGAAGCTTTCTTT,CASSQVLLDSTEAFF
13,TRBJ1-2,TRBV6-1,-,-,TGTGCCAGCAGTGGGGACGCTTCTTATGGCTACACCTTC,CASSGDASYGYTF
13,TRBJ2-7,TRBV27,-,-,TGTGCCAGCAGCCCCGGGGTGCTCTACGAGCAGTACTTC,CASSPGVLYEQYF
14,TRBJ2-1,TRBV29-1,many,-,TGCAGCGTTGACCCGGGAGCGGCTGGGAATGAGCAGTTCTTC,CSVDPGAAGNEQFF
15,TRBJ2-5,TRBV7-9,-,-,TGTGCCAGCACACGTCAGGGGACGGCCCAAGAGACCCAGTACTTC,CASTRQGTAQETQYF
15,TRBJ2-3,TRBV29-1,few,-,TGCAGCGTTGATGACGCAATACTCAGCACAGATACGCAGTATTTT,CSVDDAILSTDTQYF
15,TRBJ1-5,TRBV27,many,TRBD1,TGTGCCAGCAGCCCAGCTCCAGGGGGGGATCAGCCCCAGCATTTT,CASSPAPGGDQPQHF
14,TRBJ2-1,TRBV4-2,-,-,TGTGCCAGCAGCCAAGCGGGCGGTTACAATGAGCAGTTCTTC,CASSQAGGYNEQFF
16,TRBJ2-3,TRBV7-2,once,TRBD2,TGTGCCAGCAGCCCTACGCTAGCGGCTAGCACAGATACGCAGTATTTT,CASSPTLAASTDTQYF
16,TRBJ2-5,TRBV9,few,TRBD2,TGTGCCAGCAGCGTAGGTCTTAGCGGGAGCCGAGAGACCCAGTACTTC,CASSVGLSGSRETQYF
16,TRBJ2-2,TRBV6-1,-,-,TGTGCCAGCAGTGCGACCGGGACGGATAACACCGGGGAGCTGTTTTTT,CASSATGTDNTGELFF
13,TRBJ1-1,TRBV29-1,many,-,TGCAGCGTAGGCGCCTCATGGGACACTGAAGCTTTCTTT,CSVGASWDTEAFF
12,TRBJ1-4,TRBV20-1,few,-,TGCAGTGCTAGAGTTGCCGGGGAAAAACTGTTTTTT,CSARVAGEKLFF
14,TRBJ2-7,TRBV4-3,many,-,TGCGCCAGCAGCCAAGGCGGGATCAACTACGAGCAGTACTTC,CASSQGGINYEQYF
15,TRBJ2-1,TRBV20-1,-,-,TGCAGTGCTAGAGAGTCAGCGGAGCCCTACAATGAGCAGTTCTTC,CSARESAEPYNEQFF
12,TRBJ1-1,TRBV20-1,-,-,TGCAGTGCTAGAGGAATTCGGAGTGAAGCTTTCTTT,CSARGIRSEAFF
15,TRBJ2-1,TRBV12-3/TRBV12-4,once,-,TGTGCCAGCGTTGAGGGACCGGAAAACCAAAATGAGCAGTTCTTC,CASVEGPENQNEQFF
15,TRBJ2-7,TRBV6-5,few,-,TGTGCCAGCAGTTACTCGGACGGCGGCGCCTACGAGCAGTACTTC,CASSYSDGGAYEQYF
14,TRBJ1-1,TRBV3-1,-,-,TGTGCCAGCAGCCGGACAAGCGCGAACACTGAAGCTTTCTTT,CASSRTSANTEAFF
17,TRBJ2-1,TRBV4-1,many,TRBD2,TGCGCCAGCAGCCAAGATCCGGGGGGAGGCCGCCACAATGAGCAGTTCTTC,CASSQDPGGGRHNEQFF
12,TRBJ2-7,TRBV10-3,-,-,TGTGCCATCAGCGCTCCCGACAGGTTAAAGTACTTC,CAISAPDRLKYF